The sequence of this TCR beta chain was determined in a study of chemoradiotherapy in HPV16-positive cancers. Whole-study findings and limits: Candidate HPV-specific clones and E7-related TCR motifs grew in tumor during treatment. Better recurrence-free survival went with HPV-responsive T-cell expansion in HPV16-positive patients.

TCRdb keeps only in-frame clones here, not all; method: immunoSEQ multiplex PCR. This sample yields some 17,000 clones, of which roughly 90% are seen a single time; 13% to 15% belongs to the top ten. Over chemoradiotherapy, repertoires were sampled more than once. This clone has more than one count but fewer than ten. Its antigen is unidentified. The source is a human donor with HPV-associated anogenital cancer. The sequencing used blood, collected from a patient who underwent chemoradiotherapy.

CDR3 sequence reads: CASTGVGETQYF. The CDR3 DNA reads TGTGCCAGTACCGGGGTGGGAGAGACCCAGTACTTC. V is TRBV19 and J is TRBJ2-5; a possible D gene is TRBD2 (5 bases). V dropped 7 bases and J dropped 4 bases, with 10 bases sitting between them. CDR1 LNHDA and CDR2 SQIVND come from the germline V gene (reference sequence). This CDR3 is built from 12 residues.